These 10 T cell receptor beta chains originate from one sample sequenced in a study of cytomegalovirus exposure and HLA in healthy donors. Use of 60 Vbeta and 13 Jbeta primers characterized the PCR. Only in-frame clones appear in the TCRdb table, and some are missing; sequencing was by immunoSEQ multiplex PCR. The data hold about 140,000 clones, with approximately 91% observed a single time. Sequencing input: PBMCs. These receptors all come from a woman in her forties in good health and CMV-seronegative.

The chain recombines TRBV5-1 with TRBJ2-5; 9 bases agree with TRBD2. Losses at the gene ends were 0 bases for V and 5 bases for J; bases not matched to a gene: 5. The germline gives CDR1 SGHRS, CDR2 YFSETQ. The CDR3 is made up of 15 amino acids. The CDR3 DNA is TGCGCCAGCAGCTTGGCAGCGGGAGGATGGGAGACCCAGTACTTC. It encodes CASSLAAGGWETQYF. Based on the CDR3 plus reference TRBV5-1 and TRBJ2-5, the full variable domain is KAGVTQTPRYLIKTRGQQVTLSCSPISGHRSVSWYQQTPGQGLQFLFEYFSETQRNKGNFPGRFSGRQFSNSRSEMNVSTLELGDSALYLCASSLAAGGWETQYFGPGTRLLVL.

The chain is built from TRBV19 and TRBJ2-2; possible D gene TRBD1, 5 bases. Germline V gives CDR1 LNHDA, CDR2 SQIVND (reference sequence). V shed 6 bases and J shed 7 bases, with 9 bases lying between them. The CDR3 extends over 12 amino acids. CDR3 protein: CASRRQSGELFF. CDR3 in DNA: TGTGCCAGTAGACGACAGAGCGGGGAGCTGTTTTTT.

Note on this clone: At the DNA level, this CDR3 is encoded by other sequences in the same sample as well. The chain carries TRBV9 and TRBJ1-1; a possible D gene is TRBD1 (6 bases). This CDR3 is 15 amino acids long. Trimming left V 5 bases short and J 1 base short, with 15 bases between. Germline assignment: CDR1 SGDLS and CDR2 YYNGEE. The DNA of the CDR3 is TGTGCCAGCAGTGTACAGGGTAATTGGAACACTGAAGCTTTCTTT. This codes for CASSVQGNWNTEAFF.

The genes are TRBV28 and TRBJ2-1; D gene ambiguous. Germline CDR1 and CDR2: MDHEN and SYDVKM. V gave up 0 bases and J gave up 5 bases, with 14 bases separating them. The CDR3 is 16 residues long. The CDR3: CASSLWGRHPDNEQFF. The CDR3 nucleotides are TGTGCCAGCAGTTTATGGGGCAGGCACCCAGACAATGAGCAGTTCTTC. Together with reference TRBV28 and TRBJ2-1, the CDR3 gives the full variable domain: DVKVTQSSRYLVKRTGEKVFLECVQDMDHENMFWYRQDPGLGLRLIYFSYDVKMKEKGDIPEGYSVSREKKERFSLILESASTNQTSMYLCASSLWGRHPDNEQFFGPGTRLTVL.

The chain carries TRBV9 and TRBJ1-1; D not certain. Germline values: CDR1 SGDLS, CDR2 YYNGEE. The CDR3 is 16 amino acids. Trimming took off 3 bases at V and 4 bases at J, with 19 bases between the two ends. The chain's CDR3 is CASSAPPQQFPTEAFF. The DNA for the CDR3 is TGTGCCAGCAGCGCCCCCCCCCAACAGTTCCCCACTGAAGCTTTCTTT.

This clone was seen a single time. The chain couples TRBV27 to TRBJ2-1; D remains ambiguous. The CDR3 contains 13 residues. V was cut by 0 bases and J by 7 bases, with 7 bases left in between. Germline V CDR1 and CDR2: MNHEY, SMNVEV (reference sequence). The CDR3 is CASSLSAGNEQFF. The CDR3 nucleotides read TGTGCCAGCAGTTTATCTGCCGGGAATGAGCAGTTCTTC.

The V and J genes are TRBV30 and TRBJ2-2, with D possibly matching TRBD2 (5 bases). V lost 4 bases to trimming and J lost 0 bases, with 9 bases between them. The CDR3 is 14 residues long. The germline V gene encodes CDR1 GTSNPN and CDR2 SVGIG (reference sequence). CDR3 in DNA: TGTGCCTGGAACACCGGGACGAACACCGGGGAGCTGTTTTTT. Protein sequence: CAWNTGTNTGELFF.

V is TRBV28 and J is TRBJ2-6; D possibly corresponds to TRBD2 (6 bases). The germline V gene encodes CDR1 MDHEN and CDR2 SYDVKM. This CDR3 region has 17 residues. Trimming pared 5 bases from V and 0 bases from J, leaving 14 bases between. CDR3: CASSVWRESSGANVLTF. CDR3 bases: TGTGCCAGCAGTGTCTGGCGGGAAAGCTCTGGGGCCAACGTCCTGACTTTC. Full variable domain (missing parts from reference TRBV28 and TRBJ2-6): DVKVTQSSRYLVKRTGEKVFLECVQDMDHENMFWYRQDPGLGLRLIYFSYDVKMKEKGDIPEGYSVSREKKERFSLILESASTNQTSMYLCASSVWRESSGANVLTFGAGSRLTVL.

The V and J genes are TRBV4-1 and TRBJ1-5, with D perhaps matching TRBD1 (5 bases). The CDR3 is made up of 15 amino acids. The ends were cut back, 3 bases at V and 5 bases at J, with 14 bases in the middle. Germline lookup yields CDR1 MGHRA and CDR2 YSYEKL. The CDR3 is CASSHPTGSHQPQHF. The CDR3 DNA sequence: TGCGCCAGCAGCCACCCCACAGGTTCCCATCAGCCCCAGCATTTT.

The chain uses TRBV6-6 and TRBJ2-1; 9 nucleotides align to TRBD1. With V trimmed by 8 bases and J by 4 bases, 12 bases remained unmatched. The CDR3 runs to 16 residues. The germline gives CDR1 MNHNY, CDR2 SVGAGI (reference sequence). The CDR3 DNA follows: TGTGCCAGCCGACAGTGGGGACAGGGTCTTTACAATGAGCAGTTCTTC. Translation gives CASRQWGQGLYNEQFF.